The TCR beta chain described here comes from a study of T cells after yellow fever vaccination. This clonotype occurred a few times. TCRdb redid the calling of the 5' RACE reads with MiXCR, one entry per CDR3 protein. The sample has about 510,000 distinct CDR3 sequences, less than 25% seen once; the top ten hold 15% to 20%. J was trimmed by 1 base and V by 5 bases; bases with no gene match: 13. CDR3 length: 18 residues. In germline, CDR1 is SGHDN, CDR2 FVKESK. The starting material was PBMCs, obtained roughly 20 days after the first yellow fever vaccination. The clonotype was recovered from a man between 18 and 29 years old who received the YFV17D yellow fever vaccine. The chain employs TRBV14 and TRBJ2-2, with 7 positions matching TRBD1. As DNA, the CDR3 is TGTGCCAGCAGCAGACGCCGGGACAGAAATAGGAACACCGGGGAGCTGTTTTTT. The encoded protein is CASSRRRDRNRNTGELFF.